This is a list of T cell receptor beta chains from one sample in a study of patients and donors after allogeneic stem cell transplantation. TCRdb fed the RT-PCR reads into MiXCR, producing one record per CDR3 protein. The repertoire holds 30,000 to 35,000 distinct CDR3 sequences, with nearly 7% as singletons. The sequenced sample was blood, either unsorted or a sorted T cell fraction (not recorded which). Every receptor here comes from a human donor who was either an allogeneic HSCT recipient or a stem cell or donor lymphocyte infusion donor (not recorded which). It is not recorded whose cells these are; they may come from a transplant donor. Each CDR3 is given with its conserved first and last residue. The D gene is left open where the match is weak. Only part of the rows carry a size: once, few, many, or a class if the clone is expanded.

>TRBJ2-1|few|TRBV20-1|TRBD2
CSAGGLAASSAYNEQFF
TGCAGTGCTGGCGGACTAGCGGCCTCTAGTGCCTACAATGAGCAGTTCTTC
>TRBJ1-1|many|TRBV6-6|NA
CASKGGGTEAFF
TGTGCCAGCAAGGGGGGCGGCACTGAAGCTTTCTTT
>TRBJ1-6|many|TRBV28|NA
CASSLRTDNSPLHF
TGTGCCAGCAGTTTGCGGACAGACAATTCACCCCTCCACTTT
>TRBJ2-3|few|TRBV7-3|NA
CASSLNPGPNTQYF
TGTGCCAGCAGCTTAAACCCGGGACCCAATACGCAGTATTTT
>TRBJ2-2|NA|TRBV7-6|NA
CASSLPGSGELFF
TGTGCCAGCAGCTTGCCCGGGAGTGGGGAGCTGTTTTTT
>TRBJ2-4|many|TRBV25-1|NA
CASSEGGTPAKNIQYF
TGTGCCAGCAGTGAGGGCGGGACTCCGGCCAAAAACATTCAGTACTTC
>TRBJ2-7|many|TRBV20-1|NA
CSARDTETYEQYF
TGCAGTGCTAGAGATACCGAGACCTACGAGCAGTACTTC
>TRBJ1-5|many|TRBV7-2|NA
CASSLAPGNQPQHF
TGTGCCAGCAGCTTAGCCCCAGGCAATCAGCCCCAGCATTTT
>TRBJ2-4|many|TRBV12-3/TRBV12-4|TRBD1
CASRLSDRVAKNIQYF
TGTGCCAGCAGGCTCAGCGACAGGGTAGCCAAAAACATTCAGTACTTC
>TRBJ2-5|many|TRBV24-1|NA
CATSPRGETQYF
TGTGCCACCAGTCCTCGAGGAGAGACCCAGTACTTC
>TRBJ1-3|many|TRBV5-8|NA
CASRPTGPLYF
TGTGCCAGCAGACCAACCGGACCCTTATATTTT
>TRBJ2-3|many|TRBV7-2|TRBD2
CASSTRLAGRTDTQYF
TGTGCCAGCAGCACCCGACTAGCGGGCCGCACAGATACGCAGTATTTT
>TRBJ1-2|few|TRBV19|TRBD1
CASSSHIRGLYGYTF
TGTGCCAGTTCTTCCCATATTAGGGGGCTCTATGGCTACACCTTC
>TRBJ2-5|many|TRBV12-3/TRBV12-4|NA
CASSLARGRETQYF
TGTGCCAGCAGTTTGGCCCGGGGGCGAGAGACCCAGTACTTC
>TRBJ2-3|NA|TRBV11-2|NA
CASVRDTQYF
TGTGCCAGCGTCCGAGATACGCAGTATTTT
>TRBJ2-5|few|TRBV6-2/TRBV6-3|NA
CASSYSGSAETQYF
TGTGCCAGCAGTTACTCGGGTTCAGCCGAGACCCAGTACTTC
>TRBJ2-1|few|TRBV25-1|TRBD2
CASDGTSGFYNEQFF
TGTGCCAGCGATGGGACTAGCGGGTTCTACAATGAGCAGTTCTTC
>TRBJ2-7|NA|TRBV5-6|NA
CASSLGGIGYEQYF
TGTGCCAGCAGCTTGGGAGGGATCGGTTACGAGCAGTACTTC
>TRBJ2-1|NA|TRBV20-1|NA
CSAVGDVSYNEQFF
TGCAGTGCTGTGGGGGACGTTAGTTACAATGAGCAGTTCTTC
>TRBJ1-5|many|TRBV24-1|NA
CATSDNRDNQPQHF
TGTGCCACCAGTGATAACAGGGACAATCAGCCCCAGCATTTT
>TRBJ2-1|NA|TRBV5-1|TRBD1
CASSLPGQGSNEQFF
TGCGCCAGCAGCCTGCCTGGACAGGGGAGCAATGAGCAGTTCTTC
>TRBJ1-1|many|TRBV20-1|TRBD1
CSARDRTGLNTEAFF
TGCAGTGCTAGAGATCGGACAGGGCTAAACACTGAAGCTTTCTTT
>TRBJ2-1|many|TRBV7-3|TRBD1
CASSQTGSSYNEQFF
TGTGCCAGCAGCCAGACAGGGAGCTCCTACAATGAGCAGTTCTTC
>TRBJ2-7|many|TRBV3-1|NA
CASSRLSYNYEQYF
TGTGCCAGCAGCCGACTATCCTACAACTACGAGCAGTACTTC
>TRBJ2-7|NA|TRBV9|TRBD1
CASSPTGSSYEQYF
TGTGCCAGCAGTCCGACAGGGAGCTCCTACGAGCAGTACTTC
>TRBJ2-1|many|TRBV19|NA
CASRRGTEQFF
TGTGCCAGTAGGAGAGGGACAGAGCAGTTCTTC
>TRBJ2-3|many|TRBV29-1|TRBD2
CSASSGPASDTQYF
TGCAGCGCCTCTAGCGGACCAGCCTCAGATACGCAGTATTTT
>TRBJ1-1|many|TRBV9|NA
CASSVLGRSDTEAFF
TGTGCCAGCAGCGTACTCGGTCGGTCCGACACTGAAGCTTTCTTT
>TRBJ2-5|few|TRBV7-9|NA
CASSPMGIVQETQYF
TGTGCCAGCAGCCCGATGGGAATAGTCCAGGAGACCCAGTACTTC
>TRBJ2-5|many|TRBV28|TRBD2
CASSLIFGRAEAQYF
TGTGCCAGCAGTTTAATCTTCGGGAGGGCCGAGGCCCAGTACTTC
>TRBJ2-3|NA|TRBV20-1|NA
CSAVYSGDTQYF
TGCAGTGCCGTCTACTCGGGAGATACGCAGTATTTT
>TRBJ1-4|many|TRBV2|NA
CASTQLEKLFF
TGTGCCAGCACCCAACTTGAAAAACTGTTTTTT
>TRBJ1-5|few|TRBV19|NA
CASSIHTGNNQPQHF
TGTGCCAGTAGTATACACACAGGGAACAATCAGCCCCAGCATTTT
>TRBJ2-7|many|TRBV28|NA
CASSQGSYEQYF
TGTGCCAGCAGTCAGGGATCCTACGAGCAGTACTTC
>TRBJ1-5|many|TRBV2|NA
CASTGRYGFNVQPQHF
TGTGCCAGCACCGGACGCTACGGTTTCAATGTTCAGCCCCAGCATTTT
>TRBJ1-2|many|TRBV28|NA
CASSPQLIGYTF
TGTGCCAGCTCCCCGCAACTTATTGGCTACACCTTC
>TRBJ1-2|many|TRBV19|NA
CASSRDRVYGYTF
TGTGCCAGTAGTCGGGACCGAGTCTATGGCTACACCTTC
>TRBJ1-2|many|TRBV5-4|TRBD1
CASSSGTGSGYTF
TGTGCCAGCAGCTCCGGGACAGGGTCCGGCTACACCTTC
>TRBJ1-1|many|TRBV28|NA
CASTDSLNTEAFF
TGTGCCAGCACGGACAGTTTGAACACTGAAGCTTTCTTT
>TRBJ2-2|many|TRBV6-2/TRBV6-3|TRBD2
CASRFLAGGPGELFF
TGTGCCAGCAGATTCCTAGCGGGGGGTCCCGGGGAGCTGTTTTTT
>TRBJ1-1|medium-sized|TRBV7-8|NA
CASSFTGFGTEAFF
TGTGCCAGCAGCTTCACAGGGTTCGGCACTGAAGCTTTCTTT
>TRBJ1-2|many|TRBV20-1|NA
CSARVPPGSVNYGYTF
TGCAGTGCTAGAGTTCCTCCGGGCTCCGTCAACTATGGCTACACCTTC